The T cell receptor (beta chain) described here comes from a study of blood T cell repertoires in COVID-19. Study in general: From T cells, B-cell-depleted T cells, or PBMCs came the material, which was cDNA or gDNA.

Assay used: immunoSEQ multiplex PCR; TCRdb lists only in-frame clones, some missing. Of roughly 310,000 clones listed, around 89% are singletons. Clinical history reported by participants formed the basis on which cohorts were assigned. V was pared by 4 bases and J by 4 bases, with 6 bases of the junction left unmatched. The CDR3 length is 15 residues. Germline V CDR1 and CDR2: LGHDT, YNNKEL (reference sequence). This clonotype was sampled from a woman in her thirties or forties who had recovered from COVID-19. The sample consisted of PBMCs or T cells enriched from blood (not recorded which). The chain combines TRBV3-1 (or the pseudogene TRBV3-2) with TRBJ2-1; 8 nucleotides match TRBD2. The CDR3 DNA sequence: TGTGCCAGCAGCCCTGGAGTAGCGGGGTACAATGAGCAGTTCTTC. It codes for CASSPGVAGYNEQFF.